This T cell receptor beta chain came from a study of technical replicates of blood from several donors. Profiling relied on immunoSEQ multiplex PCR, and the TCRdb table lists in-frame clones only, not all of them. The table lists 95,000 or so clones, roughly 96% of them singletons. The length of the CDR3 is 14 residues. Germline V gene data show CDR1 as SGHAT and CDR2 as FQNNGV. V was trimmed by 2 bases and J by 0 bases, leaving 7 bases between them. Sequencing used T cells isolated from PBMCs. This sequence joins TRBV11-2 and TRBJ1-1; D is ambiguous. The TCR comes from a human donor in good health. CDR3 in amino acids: CASSLTPMNTEAFF. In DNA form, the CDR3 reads TGTGCCAGCAGCTTAACTCCGATGAACACTGAAGCTTTCTTT. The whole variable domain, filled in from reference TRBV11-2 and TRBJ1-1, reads EAGVAQSPRYKIIEKRQSVAFWCNPISGHATLYWYQQILGQGPKLLIQFQNNGVVDDSQLPKDRFSAERLKGVDSTLKIQPAKLEDSAVYLCASSLTPMNTEAFFGQGTRLTVV.